This T cell receptor beta chain was captured by sequencing in a study of blood T cell repertoires in COVID-19. Trimming took off 5 bases at V and 7 bases at J, with 11 bases between the two ends. In germline, CDR1 is MNHEY, CDR2 SVGAGI. This CDR3 has 13 residues. Clones were read by immunoSEQ multiplex PCR, and TCRdb kept only the in-frame ones, dropping some. The sample shows nearly 200,000 clones, 82% of them seen only once. What was sequenced was peripheral blood. The sequence was obtained from a human donor with acute or convalescent COVID-19. The donor label of this sample is uncertain. The V and J genes are TRBV6-5 and TRBJ2-2, with no clear D. The CDR3 is CASSIPSGGELFF. The DNA of the CDR3 is TGTGCCAGCAGTATTCCTAGTGGCGGGGAGCTGTTTTTT.